Sequencing of this TCR beta chain was carried out in a study of T cell repertoires in cytomegalovirus infection. Whole-study context: Based on public TCR beta signatures, there were indications of CMV infection and of a matching HLA type.

One entry per CDR3 protein, called by TCRdb with MiXCR from the reads. The sample lists hundreds of thousands of distinct CDR3 sequences; around 10% were seen once. The CDR3 spans 12 residues. Germline V gene sequence: CDR1 SEHNR, CDR2 FQNEAQ (reference sequence). V dropped 5 bases and J dropped 6 bases, with 11 bases sitting between them. Study-level points and caveats: Ex vivo, HLA-C-restricted CMV-specific TCR beta clonotypes prevailed over the rest of the response.

This clonotype was seen ten or more times. Its specificity is not known. The receptor was isolated from a human donor in good health (CMV status not recorded). Some clones in this sample may be carry-over from other donors' samples. The chain joins TRBV7-9 to TRBJ2-7; D gene unclear. Sequencing was done on a sample of PBMCs. The CDR3 coding sequence is TGTGCCAGCAGCCCAAGGGTAGGCGAGCAGTACTTC. This sequence encodes CASSPRVGEQYF.